This record looks at one T cell receptor beta chain sequence and its context. In its sample, this clonotype was seen a few times. Its antigen is unknown. No qualities accompany the bases; no much larger clone lies one base away. This entry belongs to a study of patients and donors after allogeneic stem cell transplantation (dated by TCRdb to 2020 to 2021). The library was obtained by RT-PCR. Sequencing used a NextSeq 550. Starting from the raw public reads, TCRdb applied fastp trimming at Q25, assembled clones with MiXCR and retained in-frame beta chains. Each record represents a unique CDR3 protein, reported with the most common genes and DNA among its rows. The sample has about 24,000 distinct CDR3 sequences on record, approximately 39% of them singletons. Of the sample, just under 80% is held by the ten largest clones. The germline V gene supplies CDR1 SGDLS and CDR2 YYNGEE. Its CDR3 holds 12 amino acids, cysteine through phenylalanine. The sequence is cut down to CDR3 DNA, 36 bases in frame from base 1. Trimming costs V 4 bases and J 6 bases, and their ends lie 9 bases apart.

The sample comprised blood, either unsorted or a sorted T cell fraction (not recorded which). The receptor's source is a human donor who was either an allogeneic HSCT recipient or a stem cell or donor lymphocyte infusion donor (not recorded which). It is not recorded whose cells these are; they may come from a transplant donor. The V gene is TRBV9 and the J gene is TRBJ2-3; the D segment cannot be called with confidence. This receptor has the CDR3 CASSPQEDTQYF. The nucleotide sequence reads as follows: TGTGCCAGCAGCCCGCAGGAGGATACGCAGTATTTT.